This TCR beta chain was sequenced for a study of shared T cell receptors in the human thymus. The repertoire was sequenced with immunoSEQ multiplex PCR; TCRdb's copy has only in-frame clones and lacks some. Among about 710,000 clones, about 90% were seen once, and the ten largest hold under 0.01%. With 3 bases clipped from V and 0 bases from J, the junction kept 11 bases outside the gene matches. The CDR3 is 18 residues long. Germline V gives CDR1 SGHAT, CDR2 FQNNGV. The sample was also reused in another study, on human thymus T cells.

V and J are TRBV11-2 and TRBJ2-3; TRBD1 matches 8 bases. The specimen sequenced was thymocytes. This receptor was identified in a boy in the first two years of life with a congenital heart defect. The CDR3 region has the DNA TGTGCCAGCAGCTTCTATCTGACAGGGGCTTCTAGCACAGATACGCAGTATTTT. Amino acid sequence: CASSFYLTGASSTDTQYF. The full variable domain, with the rest looked up from reference TRBV11-2 and TRBJ2-3, is EAGVAQSPRYKIIEKRQSVAFWCNPISGHATLYWYQQILGQGPKLLIQFQNNGVVDDSQLPKDRFSAERLKGVDSTLKIQPAKLEDSAVYLCASSFYLTGASSTDTQYFGPGTRLTVL.